Presented here are 16 T cell receptor beta chains from one specimen sequenced in a study of graft-versus-host responses after intestinal transplantation. Lymphocytes (intraepithelial and lamina propria) were released by processing the graft tissue. Measured with immunoSEQ multiplex PCR; TCRdb has only the in-frame clones, and not every one. Among some 7,700 clones listed, around four fifths were seen once. Sequenced material: ileum tissue, taken about 130 days after transplant. Receptors originate from a human patient who received an intestinal transplant, so some T cells may come from the graft donor.

The chain combines TRBV21-1 with TRBJ2-3; the table names TRBD1, a call not compared with the DNA. TRBV21-1 is classified as a pseudogene. There are 16 residues in the CDR3. As DNA, the CDR3 is TGTGCCAGCAGCCTCCCGGACACCCGCAGCACAGATACGCAGTATTTT. It translates to CASSLPDTRSTDTQYF.

The chain uses TRBV4-2 and TRBJ2-1; 12 nucleotides agree with TRBD2. Trimming cost V 1 base and J 9 bases; bases outside gene matches: 4. This CDR3 contains 15 residues. Germline CDR1 and CDR2: LGHNA and YNFKEQ. Here the CDR3 reads CASSQGLAGEAEQFF. The DNA for the CDR3 is TGTGCCAGCAGCCAAGGACTAGCGGGAGAAGCTGAGCAGTTCTTC.

The chain links TRBV12-2 to TRBJ2-1; TRBD1 is the table's D call, not checked against the DNA. TRBV12-2 is reported as a pseudogene. The CDR3 runs 13 residues. The CDR3 sequence is CASPSTGGDEQFF. In DNA, the CDR3 is TGTGCAAGTCCCTCCACAGGGGGAGATGAGCAGTTCTTC.

The gene calls are TRBV6-1 and TRBJ1-6; D is ambiguous. The CDR3 has 15 residues. Germline CDR1 is MNHNS and CDR2 is SASEGT. Trimming pared 8 bases from V and 6 bases from J, leaving 17 bases between. CDR3 sequence: CASDIAETRNSPLHF. In DNA form, the CDR3 reads TGTGCCAGCGATATTGCGGAGACCCGTAATTCACCCCTCCACTTT.

This chain links TRBV14 with TRBJ2-7; D may be TRBD1 (5 bases). The CDR3 is made up of 13 amino acids. Per germline, CDR1 SGHDN and CDR2 FVKESK. V shed 5 bases and J shed 4 bases, with 12 bases lying between them. The CDR3 sequence: CASSFSTGYEQYF. DNA for the CDR3: TGTGCCAGCAGCTTTAGCACAGGTTACGAGCAGTACTTC.

This sequence joins TRBV28 and TRBJ1-6; D gene unclear. The CDR3 spans 17 residues. Trimming shortened V by 3 bases and J by 6 bases, and 18 bases separated the two germline ends. The germline CDR1 and CDR2 sequences are MDHEN and SYDVKM. The CDR3 nucleotides are TGTGCCAGCAGTTTTCCCGGACTGCTCTTGGCTAATTCACCCCTCCACTTT. It codes for CASSFPGLLLANSPLHF.

The J gene is TRBJ1-5, the V gene TRBV18; D possibly corresponds to TRBD1 (5 bases). Germline assignment: CDR1 KGHSH and CDR2 LQKENI. V was clipped by 3 bases and J by 11 bases, with 14 bases between them. This CDR3 spans 13 amino acids. The CDR3 region is CASSPDTLGAQHF. CDR3 bases: TGTGCCAGCTCACCGGACACACTAGGGGCCCAGCATTTT.

J is TRBJ1-1 and V is TRBV5-1, with D perhaps matching TRBD1 (5 bases). V was clipped by 1 base and J by 6 bases, with 7 bases between them. Germline assignment: CDR1 SGHRS and CDR2 YFSETQ. The CDR3 spans 12 residues. The DNA for the CDR3 is TGCGCCAGCAGCTTGATGGGGGCTGAAGCTTTCTTT. This encodes CASSLMGAEAFF.

This clone came up a few times. DNA of the CDR3: TGTGCCAGCAGCCCTACGGACAGGAGGGAAGCTTTCTTT. This encodes CASSPTDRREAFF. The rearrangement joins TRBV6-6 to TRBJ1-1; 7 bases line up with TRBD1. Looked up from germline, CDR1 is MNHNY and CDR2 is SVGAGI (reference sequence). The CDR3 is 13 amino acids. After removal of 6 bases from V and 8 bases from J, the junction contained 9 bases not matched to a gene.

The CDR3 protein is CASSLDPNTQYF. For the CDR3, the DNA is TGTGCCAGCAGCTTAGATCCCAATACGCAGTATTTT. The V call is TRBV11-3, the J call TRBJ2-3; D not certain. Between the trimmed V and J ends, which lost 0 bases and 7 bases, there was a span of 5 bases. Looked up from germline, CDR1 is SGHNT and CDR2 is YENEEA. The CDR3 runs to 12 residues.

The rearrangement joins TRBV29-1 to TRBJ2-3; 8 nucleotides agree with TRBD1. Germline V gives CDR1 SQVTM, CDR2 ANQGSEA. V was pared by 6 bases and J by 4 bases, with 6 bases of the junction left unmatched. This CDR3 comprises 13 residues. The CDR3 sequence: CSVRQGFSDTQYF. The CDR3, as DNA: TGCAGCGTGAGACAGGGGTTTTCAGATACGCAGTATTTT.

The chain links TRBV7-2 to TRBJ2-7; tentative D call: TRBD2 (6 bases). Deletions cut 3 bases from V and 6 bases from J, with 12 bases between. The germline gives CDR1 SGHTA, CDR2 FQGNSA. The CDR3 consists of 13 residues. CDR3 coding DNA: TGTGCCAGCAGCTTTGGGGGAGGTCGCGAGCAGTACTTC. Protein product: CASSFGGGREQYF.

The chain uses TRBV5-6 and TRBJ1-3; D remains unclear. V shed 2 bases and J shed 0 bases, with 9 bases lying between them. Germline loops: CDR1 SGHDT, CDR2 YYEEEE. This CDR3 has 15 residues. The CDR3 loop reads CASSFAYSSGNTIYF. CDR3 DNA sequence: TGTGCCAGCAGCTTCGCATACAGCTCTGGAAACACCATATATTTT.

A word on this clone: The junction departs from the called germline gene at one end, perhaps through a read error. This specimen includes other DNA sequences encoding the same CDR3. The V gene is TRBV7-3, the J gene TRBJ1-1, with no clear D. Germline assignment: CDR1 SGHTA and CDR2 FQGTGA. The CDR3 sequence is 14 residues long. Written as DNA, the CDR3 is TGTGCCAGCAGTCGTAACGGGTTAAACACCGAAGCTTTCTTT. Translation gives CASSRNGLNTEAFF.

This chain joins TRBV10-3 and TRBJ2-3; no definite D call. Germline CDR1 ENHRY, CDR2 SYGVKD. The CDR3 is 15 amino acids. Trimming pared 5 bases from V and 1 base from J, leaving 13 bases between. The CDR3 loop reads CAISKPQSGTDTQYF. The CDR3, as DNA: TGTGCCATCAGTAAGCCCCAGAGCGGCACAGATACGCAGTATTTT.

This clone was recorded once. V and J are TRBV4-1 and TRBJ2-3; 9 nucleotides agree with TRBD2. Germline assignment: CDR1 MGHRA and CDR2 YSYEKL. The CDR3 contains 15 residues. Unmatched junction bases numbered 3, after V lost 1 base and J lost 4 bases. CDR3 residues: CASSQGAGGPDTQYF. The DNA of the CDR3 is TGCGCCAGCAGCCAAGGGGCGGGAGGGCCAGATACGCAGTATTTT.